Given below is one TCR beta chain in context. No antigen is known for it. The record has no base qualities; no much larger clone is one base away. The data were obtained in a study of cytomegalovirus exposure and HLA in healthy donors (dated by TCRdb to about 2017). Regarding the complete study: In an earlier analysis of 587 of the donors, under 300 Gb of sequence data and 117 million unique TCR beta sequences from about 179 million T cells were reported. An early release covering 550 to 700 HLA-typed donors comprised about 310 gigabases of sequencing data and tens of millions of unique TCR sequences. Among the approximately 400 genotyped donors, around 81% belonged to the genetic ancestry cluster associated with self-reported Caucasian donors. The aim of the study was to test whether cataloging public T cell receptors could identify signatures of past pathogen exposure. Using immunosequencing, the study profiled T cell repertoires from around 670 subjects and related those repertoires to cytomegalovirus serostatus. Besides the first cohort of 500 to 700 subjects, a separate validation cohort made up of roughly 120 different subjects was used. The study combined high-throughput TCR immunosequencing, statistical association of individual TCRs with disease status, and machine learning to predict cytomegalovirus infection status. In a later analysis, previously published TCR beta repertoires from more than 500 donors were re-analyzed and high-resolution HLA genotyping was added so that TCR occurrence patterns could be studied. The later analysis used no new phenotypic data to find candidate immune exposures, relying instead on TCR beta sequences and their occurrence across donors. An earlier analysis of several hundred of the donors applied high-throughput TCR beta sequencing to assess whether each TCR beta V gene segment acted as functional or pseudogenic. Donor age, sex, ethnicity and CMV serostatus were compiled together with the repertoire data. In a later genetic analysis, genome-wide SNP genotypes for about 55% of the roughly 700 donors were used, and that subset was treated as a discovery cohort. Every discovery cohort repertoire had been produced on one sequencing platform. HLA typing included class I and class II loci at four-digit resolution. The number of donors typed differed by locus, with about 629-640 for A, B, C, DRB1 and DQB1, around 500 for DQA1, about 610 for DPA1, and over 400 for DPB1. Because of strong linkage in the cohort, roughly five DR-DQ haplotypes were treated as single units for association and clustering. Across some 400 genotyped donors of the cohort, an average of approximately 240,000 unique TCR beta nucleotide sequences per donor were sequenced, and roughly a sixth of those sequences were non-productive.

The library was obtained by the immunoSEQ multiplex PCR assay. For the multiplex PCR, a mixture combining 60 forward primers for TCR Vbeta segments and 13 reverse primers for TCR Jbeta segments was used. Amplification of the CDR3 region of rearranged TCR beta genes was performed with a multiplex PCR assay on genomic DNA. On the Illumina HiSeq System, the amplified TCR beta libraries were sequenced as 87-base-pair reads. In the original analysis: A later analysis counted some 80 million unique TCR beta chains across the 670 or so repertoires, and approximately 11 million of these chains were shared by at least two donors. A nearest-neighbor algorithm error-corrected the raw reads and collapsed the reads into unique sequences, merging closely related sequences to remove PCR and sequencing errors. CDR3 sequences were aligned to IMGT reference sequences to assign V, D and J gene segments. Each retained sequence needed at least a six-nucleotide match to both a V gene segment and a J gene segment. Rearrangements were classified as productive when the CDR3 lacked stop codons and remained in frame with V and J, and all other rearrangements were classified as non-productive. Following IMGT convention, CDR3 was defined as the stretch from the second conserved V-encoded cysteine up to the conserved J-encoded phenylalanine. Sequences without an unambiguous match to a single V gene segment were excluded from the earlier analysis of a few hundred of the donors. In an earlier analysis of around 590 of the donors, a V segment was called functional when productive rearrangements were above 56.7%, and segregating when the standard deviation between donors exceeded 5%. A statistical classification framework was developed to diagnose cytomegalovirus status using the catalog of TCR beta chain sequences. A later analysis assigned V and J genes by comparing TCR nucleotide sequences with IMGT/GENE-DB human TR gene sequences. The TCRdist pipeline was used in a later analysis to assign CDR3 sequences and most-parsimonious VDJ recombination scenarios. A later analysis defined each TCR beta chain by its CDR3 amino acid sequence plus V-gene family, and excluded reads lacking a unique V-gene family. In a later analysis, 550 to 650 highly shared, low-generation-probability nucleotide sequences were removed to address suspected cross-contamination and a sequencing artifact. In a later analysis, a clonal expansion index was calculated for each public chain from normalized within-repertoire ranks of inferred template counts. A later analysis computed generation probabilities with a VDJ recombination model fitted to out-of-frame rearrangements, and checked the results against IGoR. In a later analysis, TCR-TCR, TCR-HLA and TCR-CMV co-occurrence was scored with hypergeometric tests, and a repertoire-size bias correction was applied to TCR pairs. False discovery rates were estimated in a later analysis by permuting HLA or CMV assignments 20 times. In a later analysis, co-occurring TCRs were grouped using DBSCAN, with TCRdist sequence similarity added in when clustering inside HLA-allele-positive subsets. Repertoires with fewer than 30,000 or more than 120,000 public chains were left out of co-occurrence clustering, as were about five repertoires with anomalous nucleotide sharing. TCRdb took this table from immuneACCESS and kept in-frame rearrangements with V and J called. Such tables lack part of the clones; where checked against another copy, unresolved V genes explain under half of the gap, and the rest is unexplained. For V, J and clone size, that table is used; D and trimming come from the DNA. A total of approximately 120,000 clones appear in this sample, 65% to 75% of them only once. The top ten hold around 4% of the sample.

General findings and caveats noted by the study authors: A further reported finding was that TCR beta sequences accurately predicted the HLA-A and HLA-B alleles for most subjects in the first cohort. Linkage disequilibrium might explain the correlated functional status among segregating V segments, but an unknown experimental factor could not be excluded. The presence/absence analyses assumed that sequencing depth was roughly uniform across donors, and that assumption may not be true. In the study, approximately 160 TCR beta chains were listed as associated with cytomegalovirus. In an earlier analysis of approximately 590 of the donors, most TCR beta V segments appeared in productive rearrangements about 87% or about 30% of the time, broadly matching IMGT annotations. The authors suggested that the approach could potentially be generalized to other disease states and immunological phenotypes. A later analysis found that HLA-associated TCR beta chains were more clonally expanded and had lower generation probabilities than equally common non-associated chains. According to a later genetic analysis, donors in an Asian-associated ancestry cluster had fewer N-insertions in productive TCRs than the approximately 670-donor mean. In a later genetic analysis, a missense DCLRE1C variant was associated with V-gene and J-gene trimming of TCR beta chains, and the association was replicated in an independent cohort. A group of highly shared sequence variants was considered likely to be a technical artifact of the sequencing pipeline. In a later analysis, most CMV-associated TCR beta chains were found to appear HLA-restricted, with HLA associations seemingly driven largely by CMV exposure. According to a later analysis, parvovirus B19, influenza, CMV and Epstein-Barr virus appeared linked to several top co-occurrence clusters. Because counts were too low, about 17 rarely observed V segments, including chromosome 9 orphons, were excluded from the earlier analysis of around 640 of the donors. In a later analysis, the rate of TCR association differed among HLA loci, with DRB1 alleles having the most associated TCRs and HLA-C alleles having the fewest. In a later analysis, some 18,000 TCR beta sequences were associated with specific HLA alleles at a false discovery rate of 0.05. In vitro tests confirmed that a few of the cytomegalovirus-associated TCR beta chains recognize cytomegalovirus antigens. Some IMGT-functional V segments, including TRBV6-2 and TRBV6-3, could not be told apart with the 87-base-pair reads, so those segments were excluded. When HLA alleles, especially DR and DQ, strongly co-occurred, attributing TCR associations to individual alleles was difficult. Immune exposure information for the cohort was limited to CMV serostatus. Most TCR sequences were observed very rarely across donors, whereas some public TCRs were present in many individuals. In both the original and validation cohorts, the classifier was reported to diagnose cytomegalovirus status with high specificity and sensitivity. This cohort had only TCR beta chains sequenced, and the lack of alpha or paired-chain data limited which features could be detected. Because HLA typing was unavailable for some donors at each locus, only the typed subset was used in association tests.

The germline V gene specifies SQVTM as CDR1 and ANQGSEA as CDR2. The CDR3, from cysteine to phenylalanine, totals 14 residues. Kept here is only the CDR3 DNA, which spans 42 bases and is read in frame from base 1. V ends up 4 bases short and J 2 bases short, with an unmatched junction base count of 6. The cohort was made up of 650 to 700 healthy bone marrow donors. All cohort members were sampled while nominally healthy, although unrecorded immune exposures were likely present. The donor tested CMV seropositive, placing the donor among the 289 seropositive members of the cohort. A peripheral blood sample was provided by each donor, and peripheral blood mononuclear cells were used for TCR beta sequencing. The Qiagen DNeasy Blood Extraction Kit was used to extract genomic DNA from the blood cell samples.

Recombination joined TRBV29-1 with TRBJ2-3; 7 central bases correspond to TRBD1. The sample taken for sequencing was PBMCs. The TCR was taken from a man aged 35-49 years in good health and CMV-seropositive. The DNA sequence is TGCAGCGTTGGGGGACAGCTACTCACAGATACGCAGTATTTT. Its product reads: CSVGGQLLTDTQYF.